A single sample is the source of the 2 T cell receptor beta chains below, sequenced in a study of T cells in Graves' hyperthyroidism and ophthalmopathy. TCR beta CDR3 regions were amplified from RNA. The HTBI primer set served for first-round RT-PCR of the TCR CDR3. TCRdb itself ran the multiplex PCR reads through MiXCR, one entry per CDR3 protein. The table lists more than 550,000 distinct CDR3 sequences, just under 45% of them singletons. What was sequenced was peripheral blood or thyroid tissue (not recorded which). Receptors originate from an adult man with Graves' disease, either hyperthyroidism or ophthalmopathy (not recorded which).

The chain employs TRBV29-1 and TRBJ1-4; 9 bases map to TRBD1. Germline values: CDR1 SQVTM, CDR2 ANQGSEA. The V segment lost 3 bases and the J segment 0 bases; nucleotides outside the gene matches: 8. The CDR3 runs to 17 residues. The CDR3: CSVETYRQGATNEKLFF. The CDR3 region has the DNA TGCAGCGTTGAGACCTACCGACAGGGGGCAACTAATGAAAAACTGTTTTTT.

V is TRBV6-5 and J is TRBJ2-5; 7 bases fit TRBD1. Trimming at V came to 5 bases and at J to 7 bases, leaving 4 bases not matched to a gene. In germline, CDR1 is MNHEY, CDR2 SVGAGI. CDR3 length equals 12 residues. CDR3 sequence reads: CASSPRQGTQYF. The CDR3 region has the DNA TGTGCCAGCAGTCCCCGACAGGGGACCCAGTACTTC.